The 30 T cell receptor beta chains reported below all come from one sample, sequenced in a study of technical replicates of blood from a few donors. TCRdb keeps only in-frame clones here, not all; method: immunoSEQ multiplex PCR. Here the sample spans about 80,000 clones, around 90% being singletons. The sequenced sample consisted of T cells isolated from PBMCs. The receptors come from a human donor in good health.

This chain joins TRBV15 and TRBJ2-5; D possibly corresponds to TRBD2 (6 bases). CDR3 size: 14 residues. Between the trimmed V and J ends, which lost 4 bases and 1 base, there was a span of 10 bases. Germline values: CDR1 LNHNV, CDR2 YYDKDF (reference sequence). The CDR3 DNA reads TGTGCCACCAGCAACCGGGACTCCCAAGAGACCCAGTACTTC. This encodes CATSNRDSQETQYF.

Written as DNA, the CDR3 is TGTGCCAGCAGCCGATGGCAGAACACTGAAGCTTTCTTT. Amino acids: CASSRWQNTEAFF. This sequence joins TRBV11-2 and TRBJ1-1; D not resolved. This CDR3 is 13 amino acids long. Trimming left V 5 bases short and J 1 base short, with 8 bases between. The V gene's germline CDR1 is SGHAT and CDR2 FQNNGV.

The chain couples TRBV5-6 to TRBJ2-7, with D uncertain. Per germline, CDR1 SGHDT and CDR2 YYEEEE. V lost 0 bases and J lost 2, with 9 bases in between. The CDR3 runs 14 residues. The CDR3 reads CASSLVQNPYEQYF. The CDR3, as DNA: TGTGCCAGCAGCTTGGTACAGAACCCCTACGAGCAGTACTTC.

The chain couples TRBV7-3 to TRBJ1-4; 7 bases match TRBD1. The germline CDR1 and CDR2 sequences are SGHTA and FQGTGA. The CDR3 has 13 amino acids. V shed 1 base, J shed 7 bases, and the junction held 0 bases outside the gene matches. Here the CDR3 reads CASSLNRGEKLFF. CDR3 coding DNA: TGTGCCAGCAGCTTAAACAGGGGTGAAAAACTGTTTTTT. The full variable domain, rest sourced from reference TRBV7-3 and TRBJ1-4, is GAGVSQTPSNKVTEKGKYVELRCDPISGHTALYWYRQSLGQGPEFLIYFQGTGAADDSGLPNDRFFAVRPEGSVSTLKIQRTERGDSAVYLCASSLNRGEKLFFGSGTQLSVL.

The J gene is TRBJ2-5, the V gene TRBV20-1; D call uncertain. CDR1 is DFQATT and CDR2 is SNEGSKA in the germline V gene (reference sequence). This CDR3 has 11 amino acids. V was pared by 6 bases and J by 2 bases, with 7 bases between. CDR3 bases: TGCAGTGCCCCCAAACAAGAGACCCAGTACTTC. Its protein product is CSAPKQETQYF.

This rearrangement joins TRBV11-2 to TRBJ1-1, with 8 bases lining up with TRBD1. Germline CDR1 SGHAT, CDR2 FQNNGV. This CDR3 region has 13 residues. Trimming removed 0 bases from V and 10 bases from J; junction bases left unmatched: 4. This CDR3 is CASSLEGTGGAFF. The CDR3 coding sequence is TGTGCCAGCAGCTTAGAAGGGACAGGCGGAGCTTTCTTT.

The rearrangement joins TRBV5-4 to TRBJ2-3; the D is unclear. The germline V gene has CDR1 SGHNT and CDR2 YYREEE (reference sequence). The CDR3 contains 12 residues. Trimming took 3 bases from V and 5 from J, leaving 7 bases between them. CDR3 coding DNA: TGTGCCAGCAGCTCCACTCGAGATACGCAGTATTTT. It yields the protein CASSSTRDTQYF.

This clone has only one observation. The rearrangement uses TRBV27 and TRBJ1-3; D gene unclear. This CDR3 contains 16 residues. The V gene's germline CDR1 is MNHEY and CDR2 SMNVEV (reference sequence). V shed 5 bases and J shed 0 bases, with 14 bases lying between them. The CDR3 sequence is CASSRHWRASGNTIYF. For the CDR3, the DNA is TGTGCCAGCAGTCGGCACTGGCGGGCCTCTGGAAACACCATATATTTT.

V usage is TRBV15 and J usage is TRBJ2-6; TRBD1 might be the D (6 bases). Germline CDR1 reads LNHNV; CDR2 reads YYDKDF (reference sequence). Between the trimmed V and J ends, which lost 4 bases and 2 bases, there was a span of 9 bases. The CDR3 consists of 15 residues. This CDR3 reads CATSTTGPGANVLTF. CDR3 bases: TGTGCCACCAGCACCACAGGGCCTGGGGCCAACGTCCTGACTTTC.

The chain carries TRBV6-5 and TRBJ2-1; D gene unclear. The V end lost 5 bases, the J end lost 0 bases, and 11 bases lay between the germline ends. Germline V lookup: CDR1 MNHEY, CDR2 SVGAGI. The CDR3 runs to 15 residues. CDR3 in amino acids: CASSPKISSYNEQFF. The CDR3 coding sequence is TGTGCCAGCAGTCCAAAAATCAGCTCCTACAATGAGCAGTTCTTC.

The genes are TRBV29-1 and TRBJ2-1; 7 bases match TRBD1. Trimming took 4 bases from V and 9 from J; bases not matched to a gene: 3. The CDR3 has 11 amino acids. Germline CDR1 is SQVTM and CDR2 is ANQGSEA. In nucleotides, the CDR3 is TGCAGCGTTGTAGGGGGCGCTGAGCAGTTCTTC. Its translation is CSVVGGAEQFF.

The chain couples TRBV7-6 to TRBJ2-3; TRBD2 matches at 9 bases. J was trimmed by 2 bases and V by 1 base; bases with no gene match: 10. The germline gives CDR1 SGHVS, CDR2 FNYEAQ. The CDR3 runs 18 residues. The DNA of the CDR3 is TGTGCCAGCAGCTTAGTAGTTTCTAGCGGGATCCTCACAGATACGCAGTATTTT. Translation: CASSLVVSSGILTDTQYF.

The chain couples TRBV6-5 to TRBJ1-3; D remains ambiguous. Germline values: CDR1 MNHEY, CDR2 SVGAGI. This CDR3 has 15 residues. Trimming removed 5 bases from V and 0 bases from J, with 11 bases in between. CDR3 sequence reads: CASSPQINSGNTIYF. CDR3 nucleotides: TGTGCCAGCAGTCCCCAGATTAACTCTGGAAACACCATATATTTT.

The CDR3 loop reads CASSDSGSGHEQYF. CDR3 coding DNA: TGTGCCAGCAGTGATAGCGGGAGTGGTCACGAGCAGTACTTC. V usage is TRBV6-1 and J usage is TRBJ2-7, with 9 bases lining up with TRBD2. The CDR3 extends over 14 amino acids. The trim removed 3 bases at V and 5 bases at J, leaving 5 bases unmatched. CDR1 is MNHNS, CDR2 SASEGT, per germline.

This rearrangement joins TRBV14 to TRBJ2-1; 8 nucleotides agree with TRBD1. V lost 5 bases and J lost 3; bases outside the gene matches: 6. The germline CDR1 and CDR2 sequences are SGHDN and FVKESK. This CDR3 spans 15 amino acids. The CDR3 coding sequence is TGTGCCAGCAGCTTCGGGGACAGGCGCTACAATGAGCAGTTCTTC. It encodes CASSFGDRRYNEQFF. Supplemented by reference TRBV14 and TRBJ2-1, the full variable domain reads EAGVTQFPSHSVIEKGQTVTLRCDPISGHDNLYWYRRVMGKEIKFLLHFVKESKQDESGMPNNRFLAERTGGTYSTLKVQPAELEDSGVYFCASSFGDRRYNEQFFGPGTRLTVL.

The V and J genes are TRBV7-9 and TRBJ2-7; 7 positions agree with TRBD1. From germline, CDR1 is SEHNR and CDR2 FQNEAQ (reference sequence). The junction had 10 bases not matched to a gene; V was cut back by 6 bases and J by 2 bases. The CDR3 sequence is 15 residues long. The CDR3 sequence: CASSSWDSTAYEQYF. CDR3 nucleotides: TGTGCCAGCAGTTCTTGGGACAGTACCGCCTACGAGCAGTACTTC. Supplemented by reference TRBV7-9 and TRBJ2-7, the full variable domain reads DTGVSQNPRHKITKRGQNVTFRCDPISEHNRLYWYRQTLGQGPEFLTYFQNEAQLEKSRLLSDRFSAERPKGSFSTLEIQRTEQGDSAMYLCASSSWDSTAYEQYFGPGTRLTVT.

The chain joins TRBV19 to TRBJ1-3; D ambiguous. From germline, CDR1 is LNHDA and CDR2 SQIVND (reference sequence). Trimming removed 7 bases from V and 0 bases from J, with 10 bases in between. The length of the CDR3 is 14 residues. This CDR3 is CASTPTRSGNTIYF. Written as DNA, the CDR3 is TGTGCCAGTACCCCCACTCGCTCTGGAAACACCATATATTTT.

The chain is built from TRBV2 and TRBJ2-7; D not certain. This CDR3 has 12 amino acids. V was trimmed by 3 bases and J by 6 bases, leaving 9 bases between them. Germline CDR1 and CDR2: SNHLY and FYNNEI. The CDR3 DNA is TGTGCCAGCAGTGACTCTACCGCCGAGCAGTACTTC. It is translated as CASSDSTAEQYF.

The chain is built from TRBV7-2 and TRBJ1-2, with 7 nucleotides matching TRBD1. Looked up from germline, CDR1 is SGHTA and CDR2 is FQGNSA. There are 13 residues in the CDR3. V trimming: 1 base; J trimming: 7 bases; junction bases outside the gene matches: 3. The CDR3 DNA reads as TGTGCCAGCAGCTTAGTCCAGGGGGGTGGCTACACCTTC. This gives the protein CASSLVQGGGYTF.

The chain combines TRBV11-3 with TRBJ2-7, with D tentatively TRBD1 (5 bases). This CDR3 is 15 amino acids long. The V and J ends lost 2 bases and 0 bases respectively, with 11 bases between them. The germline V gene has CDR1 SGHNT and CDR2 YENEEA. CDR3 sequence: CASSLQGADSYEQYF. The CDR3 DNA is TGTGCCAGCAGCTTACAGGGCGCGGACTCCTACGAGCAGTACTTC. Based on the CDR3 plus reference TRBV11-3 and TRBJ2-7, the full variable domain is EAGVVQSPRYKIIEKKQPVAFWCNPISGHNTLYWYLQNLGQGPELLIRYENEEAVDDSQLPKDRFSAERLKGVDSTLKIQPAELGDSAVYLCASSLQGADSYEQYFGPGTRLTVT.

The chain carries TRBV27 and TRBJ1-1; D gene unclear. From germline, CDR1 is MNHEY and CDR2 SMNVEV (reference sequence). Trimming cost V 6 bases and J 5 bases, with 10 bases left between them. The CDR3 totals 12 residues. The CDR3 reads CASREGMTEAFF. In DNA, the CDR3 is TGTGCCAGCAGGGAGGGTATGACTGAAGCTTTCTTT.

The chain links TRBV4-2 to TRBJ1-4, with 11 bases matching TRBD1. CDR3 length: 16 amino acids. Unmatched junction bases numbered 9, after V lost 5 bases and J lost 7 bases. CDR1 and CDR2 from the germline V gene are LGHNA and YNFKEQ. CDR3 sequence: CASSSWTGGRGEKLFF. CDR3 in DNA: TGTGCCAGCAGCTCCTGGACAGGGGGCAGGGGTGAAAAACTGTTTTTT.

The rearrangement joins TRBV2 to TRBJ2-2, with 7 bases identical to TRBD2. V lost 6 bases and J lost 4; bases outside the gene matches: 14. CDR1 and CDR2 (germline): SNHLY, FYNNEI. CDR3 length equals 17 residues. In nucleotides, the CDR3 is TGTGCCAGCAGGGACTTGGGGCGGGGGTCTATCACCGGGGAGCTGTTTTTT. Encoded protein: CASRDLGRGSITGELFF.

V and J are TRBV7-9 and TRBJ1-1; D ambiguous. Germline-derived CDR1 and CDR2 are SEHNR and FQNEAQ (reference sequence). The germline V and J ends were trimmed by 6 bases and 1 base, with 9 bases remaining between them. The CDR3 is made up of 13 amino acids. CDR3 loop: CASRLPGNTEAFF. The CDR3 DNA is TGTGCCAGCAGGCTCCCGGGGAACACTGAAGCTTTCTTT.

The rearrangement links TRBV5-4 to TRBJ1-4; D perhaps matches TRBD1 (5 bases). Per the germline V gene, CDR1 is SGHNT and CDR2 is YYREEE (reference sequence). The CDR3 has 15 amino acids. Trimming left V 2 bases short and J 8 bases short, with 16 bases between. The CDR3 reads CASSFDGGLGEKLFF. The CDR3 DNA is TGTGCCAGCAGCTTCGACGGGGGATTAGGGGAAAAACTGTTTTTT.

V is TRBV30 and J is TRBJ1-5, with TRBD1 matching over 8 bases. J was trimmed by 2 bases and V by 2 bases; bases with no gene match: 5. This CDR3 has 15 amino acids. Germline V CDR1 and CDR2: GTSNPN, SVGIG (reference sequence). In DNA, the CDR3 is TGTGCCTGGAGTCAGGGGGCAGAGGGCAATCAGCCCCAGCATTTT. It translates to CAWSQGAEGNQPQHF.

CDR3 sequence (DNA): TGCGCCAGCAGCTTGATGACAGGGGGCACTGGAAACACCATATATTTT. Translating it yields CASSLMTGGTGNTIYF. V usage is TRBV5-1 and J usage is TRBJ1-3; the match to TRBD1 covers 10 bases. CDR1 SGHRS and CDR2 YFSETQ come from the germline V gene. The CDR3 has 16 residues. The V gene end was trimmed by 1 base and the J gene end by 2 bases; junction bases not matched to a gene: 3.

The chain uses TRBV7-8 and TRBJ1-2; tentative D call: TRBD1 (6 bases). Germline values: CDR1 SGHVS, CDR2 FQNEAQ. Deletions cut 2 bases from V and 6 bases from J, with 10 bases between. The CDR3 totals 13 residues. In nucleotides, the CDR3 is TGTGCCAGCAGCTTACTTAACAGGGATGGCTACACCTTC. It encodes CASSLLNRDGYTF.

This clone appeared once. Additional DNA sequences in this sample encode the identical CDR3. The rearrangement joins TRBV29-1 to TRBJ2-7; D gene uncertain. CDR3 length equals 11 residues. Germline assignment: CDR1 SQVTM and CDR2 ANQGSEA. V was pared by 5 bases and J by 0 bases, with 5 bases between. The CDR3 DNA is TGCAGCGTTAGGAGCTCCTACGAGCAGTACTTC. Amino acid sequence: CSVRSSYEQYF.

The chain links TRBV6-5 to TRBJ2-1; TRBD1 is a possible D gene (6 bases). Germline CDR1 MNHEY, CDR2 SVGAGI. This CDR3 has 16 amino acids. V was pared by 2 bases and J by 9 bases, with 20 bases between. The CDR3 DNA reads TGTGCCAGCAGTTACGCCTCGGGACAAAGGGGACGTGAGCAGTTCTTC. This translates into CASSYASGQRGREQFF.